Below are 17 T cell receptor beta chains sequenced from a single sample in a study of a mutant IDH1 vaccine in newly diagnosed glioma. Sequencing was performed with immunoSEQ multiplex PCR; in TCRdb, only in-frame clones are kept and a portion is missing. The sample carries tens of thousands of clones, about 80% recorded once. Time point reported: week 5, during vaccination. Alongside topical imiquimod, each dose of vaccine comprised 300 ug of mutant IDH1 20-mer peptide. No antigen has been assigned to these receptors. The material sequenced was PBMCs, taken from a glioma patient whose treatment included an IDH1 peptide vaccine. Receptor source: a man aged 30 to 45 with glioma.

This chain joins TRBV4-2 and TRBJ2-7; TRBD2 aligns across 8 bases. CDR1 and CDR2 (germline): LGHNA, YNFKEQ. The ends lost 4 bases at V and 2 bases at J; junction bases unmatched: 19. The CDR3 runs 19 residues. For the CDR3, the DNA is TGTGCCAGCAGCCCTCTCAGAGCGGGGGCAGCGTCCTCCCCCTACGAGCAGTACTTC. Amino acid sequence: CASSPLRAGAASSPYEQYF.

The CDR3 sequence is CASSLVGAEGGELFF. CDR3 coding DNA: TGTGCCAGCAGCTTAGTAGGAGCCGAGGGCGGGGAGCTGTTTTTT. The chain is built from TRBV7-2 and TRBJ2-2; D possibly corresponds to TRBD2 (5 bases). CDR3 length: 15 residues. In germline, CDR1 is SGHTA, CDR2 FQGNSA. The ends were cut back, 1 base at V and 7 bases at J, with 13 bases in the middle.

The chain combines TRBV6-4 with TRBJ1-1, with D possibly being TRBD1 (5 bases). Trimming shortened V by 2 bases and J by 1 base, and 11 bases separated the two germline ends. This CDR3 is 15 amino acids long. In germline, CDR1 is MRHNA, CDR2 SNTAGT. CDR3 sequence reads: CASSDGRGGNTEAFF. CDR3 coding DNA: TGTGCCAGCAGTGACGGGAGGGGTGGGAACACTGAAGCTTTCTTT.

This rearrangement joins TRBV21-1 to TRBJ2-1. TRBV21-1 is a recognized pseudogene. The CDR3 totals 15 residues. CDR3 sequence reads: CASSPGPTSYNEQFF. In DNA, the CDR3 is TGTGCCAGCAGCCCCGGACCGACCTCCTACAATGAGCAGTTCTTC.

This chain connects TRBV7-9 to TRBJ1-4; possibly TRBD1 for D (5 bases). Trimming left V 4 bases short and J 6 bases short, with 15 bases between. Per the germline V gene, CDR1 is SEHNR and CDR2 is FQNEAQ (reference sequence). The CDR3 loop spans 15 amino acids. The CDR3 nucleotides read TGTGCCAGCAGCTCAAGAGCCCGGGGGGATGAAAAACTGTTTTTT. This translates into CASSSRARGDEKLFF.

The CDR3 protein is CASSANSGQGGETQYF. DNA for the CDR3: TGCGCCAGCAGCGCAAACTCGGGACAGGGGGGTGAGACCCAGTACTTC. V is TRBV5-1 and J is TRBJ2-5, with 11 bases fitting TRBD1. Germline trimming cut 4 bases from V and 5 bases from J; bases unmatched to any gene: 10. Germline CDR1 SGHRS, CDR2 YFSETQ. This CDR3 has 16 amino acids.

This sequence joins TRBV18 and TRBJ1-1; D perhaps matches TRBD1 (5 bases). The germline CDR1 and CDR2 sequences are KGHSH and LQKENI. The germline V and J ends were trimmed by 6 bases and 7 bases, with 18 bases remaining between them. This CDR3 contains 14 residues. The chain's CDR3 is CASSRGVSSVEAFF. DNA of the CDR3: TGTGCCAGCTCGCGAGGGGTTTCGTCCGTTGAAGCTTTCTTT.

This clone was observed once. The rearrangement links TRBV4-1 to TRBJ2-7, with 7 bases matching TRBD1. This CDR3 is built from 16 residues. The ends lost 1 base at V and 4 bases at J; junction bases unmatched: 10. Germline CDR1 MGHRA, CDR2 YSYEKL. CDR3 DNA: TGCGCCAGCAGCCAAGGCGTCGGACAGGAAGCATACGAGCAGTACTTC. It is translated as CASSQGVGQEAYEQYF.

The chain employs TRBV9 and TRBJ2-2, with TRBD2 identical over 8 bases. The CDR3 loop spans 16 amino acids. Germline CDR1 SGDLS, CDR2 YYNGEE. The V gene end was trimmed by 0 bases and the J gene end by 3 bases; junction bases not matched to a gene: 4. The CDR3 coding sequence is TGTGCCAGCAGCGTAGGAGCGGGAGTTTACACCGGGGAGCTGTTTTTT. It translates to CASSVGAGVYTGELFF.

This clone was found a few times. The genes are TRBV7-9 and TRBJ2-7; a possible D gene is TRBD2 (5 bases). This CDR3 has 12 residues. Between the trimmed V and J ends, which lost 6 bases and 13 bases, there was a span of 19 bases. CDR1 is SEHNR, CDR2 FQNEAQ, per germline (reference sequence). The CDR3: CASRTAKDWIYF. The CDR3 region has the DNA TGTGCCAGCAGGACGGCTAAGGACTGGATCTACTTC.

The rearrangement uses TRBV19 and TRBJ2-1, with 10 bases fitting TRBD1. V gave up 3 bases and J gave up 8 bases; unmatched junction bases: 7. The CDR3 runs to 15 residues. Germline CDR1 LNHDA, CDR2 SQIVND (reference sequence). CDR3 bases: TGTGCCAGTAGTATGGTAGGGGACAGGGGCCATGAGCAGTTCTTC. This encodes CASSMVGDRGHEQFF.

The CDR3 nucleotides are TGTGCCAGCAGTGGTACGTCAGGGGGGCATGATGGCTACACCTTC. Amino acid sequence: CASSGTSGGHDGYTF. The chain couples TRBV2 to TRBJ1-2, with 7 bases matching TRBD1. The CDR3 is 15 residues long. V lost 4 bases and J lost 6; bases outside the gene matches: 11. Looked up from germline, CDR1 is SNHLY and CDR2 is FYNNEI.

The chain carries TRBV5-8 and TRBJ2-3; D unclear. CDR1 and CDR2 (germline): SGHTS, YDEGEE. The CDR3 is made up of 14 amino acids. Trimming removed 7 bases from V and 5 bases from J, with 17 bases in between. The CDR3 region is CASVPRPARDTQYF. Written as DNA, the CDR3 is TGTGCCAGCGTGCCACGGCCGGCTCGAGATACGCAGTATTTT.

This chain links TRBV6-6 with TRBJ2-7; 8 nucleotides agree with TRBD2. This CDR3 is 13 amino acids long. The germline V gene has CDR1 MNHNY and CDR2 SVGAGI (reference sequence). V dropped 6 bases and J dropped 6; count of bases not matched to a gene: 7. CDR3 in amino acids: CASSLSGDGEQYF. Written as DNA, the CDR3 is TGTGCCAGCAGCCTTAGCGGGGATGGCGAGCAGTACTTC.

This clone was counted between two and nine times. The genes are TRBV19 and TRBJ1-5; D gene uncertain. Trimming removed 8 bases from V and 0 bases from J, with 14 bases in between. The CDR3 has 15 amino acids. Germline CDR1 reads LNHDA; CDR2 reads SQIVND (reference sequence). CDR3 bases: TGTGCCAGTGACGCGGGAGGCTATAGCAATCAGCCCCAGCATTTT. Residues: CASDAGGYSNQPQHF.

This clone occurred a few times. V is TRBV30 and J is TRBJ2-7, with unresolved D. V gave up 1 base and J gave up 2 bases, with 9 bases separating them. The germline CDR1 and CDR2 sequences are GTSNPN and SVGIG (reference sequence). The CDR3 sequence is 13 residues long. The CDR3, as DNA: TGTGCCTGGAGTGCCTACTCCACCTACGAGCAGTACTTC. As protein: CAWSAYSTYEQYF.

V gene TRBV15 combines with J gene TRBJ1-5, with D unclear. Trimming took off 0 bases at V and 6 bases at J, with 3 bases between the two ends. The CDR3 sequence is 12 residues long. Germline V gives CDR1 LNHNV, CDR2 YYDKDF (reference sequence). CDR3 residues: CATSRDSQPQHF. CDR3 coding DNA: TGTGCCACCAGCAGAGACAGTCAGCCCCAGCATTTT. Together with reference TRBV15 and TRBJ1-5, the CDR3 gives the full variable domain: DAMVIQNPRYQVTQFGKPVTLSCSQTLNHNVMYWYQQKSSQAPKLLFHYYDKDFNNEADTPDNFQSRRPNTSFCFLDIRSPGLGDTAMYLCATSRDSQPQHFGDGTRLSIL.